These T cell receptor beta chains were read from a single sample in a study of post-analysis software for immune sequencing data. TCRdb redid the calling of the PCR reads with MiXCR, one entry per CDR3 protein. The table records 600,000 to 700,000 distinct CDR3 sequences, approximately 59% of them present only once. Sequenced material: blood. The receptor set was obtained from a girl aged 2 to 10 with multiple sclerosis. The CDR3 runs from the conserved cysteine through the conserved F or W. A D gene is named only where the DNA matches it firmly. Clone sizes are given selectively: once, few, many, or a class where the clone is expanded.

clone_size	d_call	v_call	j_call	cdr3_nt	cdr3_aa
NA	TRBD1	TRBV10-3	TRBJ1-2	TGTGCCATCAACTCGGGACAGGCTCGTGGCTACACCTTC	CAINSGQARGYTF
NA	TRBD2	TRBV5-1	TRBJ2-1	TGCGCCAGCAGCTTGGACCGGGGGGGACTAGCGGAAAATGAGCAGTTCTTC	CASSLDRGGLAENEQFF
NA	NA	TRBV7-2	TRBJ1-1	TGTGCCAGCAGCCCGACGGCTATGAACACTGAAGCTTTCTTT	CASSPTAMNTEAFF
once	NA	TRBV7-9	TRBJ2-7	TGTGCCAGCAGCTTAGATTGGGAGCAGAGCTACGAGCAGTACTTC	CASSLDWEQSYEQYF
NA	NA	TRBV4-1	TRBJ2-6	TGCGCCAGCAGCCCCCCTGGACGGAGCTCTGGGGCCAACGTCCTGACTTTC	CASSPPGRSSGANVLTF
NA	NA	TRBV12-3/TRBV12-4	TRBJ1-2	TGTGCCAGCAGTTCGCTAAGACGGCATAACTATGGCTACACCTTC	CASSSLRRHNYGYTF
few	NA	TRBV3-1	TRBJ2-1	TGTGCCAGCAGCCAAGATGGAGAGGCCTACAATGAGCAGTTCTTC	CASSQDGEAYNEQFF
NA	NA	TRBV29-1	TRBJ2-7	TGCAGCGTTGAAGGCGTAGCAGGCTACGAGCAGTACTTC	CSVEGVAGYEQYF
NA	NA	TRBV29-1	TRBJ1-4	TGCAGCGTAAAGACAACTAATGAAAAACTGTTTTTT	CSVKTTNEKLFF
NA	NA	TRBV2	TRBJ1-2	TGTGCCAGCAGGGGAATACAGGGAAGGCTCGACTATGGCTACACCTTC	CASRGIQGRLDYGYTF
few	NA	TRBV11-2	TRBJ2-7	TGTGCCAGCAGCTATGGGACCGTCATCTCCTACGAGCAGTACTTC	CASSYGTVISYEQYF
NA	NA	TRBV20-1	TRBJ2-1	TGCAGTGCTAACTCCGGGACTTTCAACAATGAGCAGTTCTTC	CSANSGTFNNEQFF
few	TRBD2	TRBV7-8	TRBJ2-1	TGTGCCAGCAGCGGAACTAGCGGGACTGTTGAGCAGTTCTTC	CASSGTSGTVEQFF
few	TRBD2	TRBV6-5	TRBJ2-5	TGTGCCAGCATGAGTACTAGCGGGGCACAAGAGACCCAGTACTTC	CASMSTSGAQETQYF
few	TRBD1	TRBV5-1	TRBJ2-5	TGCGCCAGCAGCTCGGGACAGAGCTTACAAGAGACCCAGTACTTC	CASSSGQSLQETQYF
once	NA	TRBV20-1	TRBJ2-7	TGCAGTGCCACGGGAGTGCTGGGCGAGCAGTACTTC	CSATGVLGEQYF
once	NA	TRBV11-2	TRBJ2-3	TGTGCCAGCAGCTTAGGTGGGGTTCGAGATACGCAGTATTTT	CASSLGGVRDTQYF
NA	TRBD1	TRBV5-1	TRBJ1-5	TGCGCCAGCGGACAGGCCCCAGGTCAGCCCCAGCATTTT	CASGQAPGQPQHF
NA	TRBD2	TRBV6-2/TRBV6-3	TRBJ2-7	TGTGCCAGCTGCGCAGCGGGGGGGAATTTATACGAGCAGTACTTC	CASCAAGGNLYEQYF
few	TRBD2	TRBV29-1	TRBJ2-3	TGCAGCGTTGAGCCCGGGGGGGCTATAAGAGATACGCAGTATTTT	CSVEPGGAIRDTQYF
NA	TRBD1	TRBV7-6	TRBJ1-2	TGTGCCAGCAGCCCCCTAGAGCCCCGAAACAGGGGGAACGGCTACACCTTC	CASSPLEPRNRGNGYTF